Listed below are T cell receptor beta chains from one sample, sequenced in a study of blood T cell repertoires in COVID-19. Using immunoSEQ multiplex PCR, the repertoire was profiled, and TCRdb retains in-frame clones only, with some absent. The data contain 200,000 to 300,000 clones, 75% to 85% of them singletons. Sequencing input: peripheral blood. The receptors here all came from a human donor in a cohort sampled during active COVID-19. Each CDR3 is given with its conserved first and last residue. D genes are given only for firm matches. Clone size, where shown, is once, few, many, or a class for clones that have expanded.

V gene	D gene	clone size	J gene	CDR3 protein	CDR3 DNA
TRBV5-4	-	few	TRBJ1-2	CASSLGRDGYTF	TGTGCCAGCAGCTTGGGACGGGATGGCTACACCTTC
TRBV15	-	-	TRBJ1-4	CATSSLGGGEKLFF	TGTGCCACCAGCAGCCTGGGAGGTGGGGAAAAACTGTTTTTT
TRBV30	TRBD1	-	TRBJ1-5	CAWARQGEFEPQHF	TGTGCCTGGGCCAGGCAGGGGGAGTTTGAGCCCCAGCATTTT
TRBV29-1	-	-	TRBJ2-3	CSVEDLGADTQYF	TGCAGCGTTGAAGATCTAGGGGCGGATACGCAGTATTTT
TRBV9	TRBD1	-	TRBJ2-5	CASTRGTGVEETQYF	TGTGCCAGCACGAGAGGTACAGGGGTTGAAGAGACCCAGTACTTC
TRBV5-4	TRBD2	-	TRBJ2-5	CASSRTSGTQSETQYF	TGTGCCAGCAGCCGGACTAGCGGGACTCAGAGCGAGACCCAGTACTTC
TRBV7-9	-	-	TRBJ2-7	CASSPITGSDEQYF	TGTGCCAGCAGCCCAATTACAGGGTCCGACGAGCAGTACTTC
TRBV25-1	-	-	TRBJ1-4	CASSSDSFNEKLFF	TGTGCCAGCAGTTCTGACAGCTTTAATGAAAAACTGTTTTTT
TRBV21-1	-	few	TRBJ2-3	CASSLSNRYTDTQYF	TGTGCCAGCAGCCTCTCAAATCGGTACACAGATACGCAGTATTTT
TRBV3-1/TRBV3-2	-	once	TRBJ1-1	CASSQGLAVTEAFF	TGTGCCAGCAGCCAGGGCCTAGCGGTCACTGAAGCTTTCTTT
TRBV5-1	TRBD1	once	TRBJ2-5	CASSSQGARETQYF	TGCGCCAGCAGCTCCCAGGGGGCTCGAGAGACCCAGTACTTC
TRBV19	-	-	TRBJ2-7	CASSRGHLYEQYF	TGTGCCAGTAGTCGCGGGCACCTCTACGAGCAGTACTTC
TRBV10-3	TRBD2	-	TRBJ2-7	CAIKGTSGRGSSYEQYF	TGTGCCATCAAGGGGACTAGCGGGAGGGGGAGCTCCTACGAGCAGTACTTC
TRBV27	-	-	TRBJ1-2	CASSFSVNYGYTF	TGTGCCAGCAGTTTTTCGGTTAACTATGGCTACACCTTC
TRBV6-5	TRBD1	-	TRBJ1-2	CASSYSTGNNYGYTF	TGTGCCAGCAGTTACTCGACAGGGAATAACTATGGCTACACCTTC
TRBV15	-	few	TRBJ1-1	CATSSSEGGTTEAFF	TGTGCCACCAGCAGCTCGGAGGGTGGGACCACTGAAGCTTTCTTT
TRBV4-1	TRBD2	few	TRBJ2-7	CANLVGGYPYEQYF	TGCGCCAACCTCGTGGGGGGGTACCCTTACGAGCAGTACTTC
TRBV28	TRBD2	-	TRBJ2-7	CASSPSGRAYEQYF	TGTGCCAGCAGTCCTAGCGGGAGGGCCTACGAGCAGTACTTC
TRBV4-1	TRBD1	-	TRBJ1-5	CASSPRTGGRPQHF	TGCGCCAGCAGCCCCCGGACAGGAGGTCGGCCCCAGCATTTT
TRBV28	TRBD2	once	TRBJ2-1	CASNRLAGVKEQFF	TGTGCCAGCAATCGACTAGCGGGAGTTAAGGAGCAGTTCTTC
TRBV27	-	-	TRBJ2-1	CASSLIFGEQFF	TGTGCCAGCAGTTTAATATTCGGTGAGCAGTTCTTC
TRBV6-5	-	-	TRBJ1-5	CATGFYSNQPQHF	TGTGCCACGGGATTTTATAGCAATCAGCCCCAGCATTTT
TRBV27	TRBD1	many	TRBJ1-4	CASSLTPRGILFF	TGTGCCAGCAGTTTAACCCCCAGGGGGATACTGTTTTTT
TRBV27	-	-	TRBJ1-5	CATAGGAINQPQHF	TGTGCCACCGCTGGGGGGGCTATCAATCAGCCCCAGCATTTT
TRBV11-2	-	-	TRBJ2-1	CASSDRGRSSYNEQFF	TGTGCCAGCAGCGATCGGGGTCGGAGCTCCTACAATGAGCAGTTCTTC
TRBV28	TRBD1	-	TRBJ2-2	CASRTGTITGELFF	TGTGCCAGCAGGACAGGGACGATTACCGGGGAGCTGTTTTTT
TRBV19	-	-	TRBJ2-5	CASSITYLEEETQYF	TGTGCCAGTAGTATAACTTATCTAGAAGAAGAGACCCAGTACTTC
TRBV4-1	-	-	TRBJ1-1	CASSQDKMNTEAFF	TGCGCCAGCAGCCAAGATAAAATGAACACTGAAGCTTTCTTT
TRBV28	-	-	TRBJ2-7	CASSYPWPEPDYEQYF	TGTGCCAGCAGTTACCCCTGGCCCGAACCCGACTACGAGCAGTACTTC
TRBV11-2	-	-	TRBJ1-4	CASSFGEWEKLFF	TGTGCCAGCAGCTTTGGGGAGTGGGAAAAACTGTTTTTT
TRBV9	-	-	TRBJ1-6	CASSPRDYNSPLHF	TGTGCCAGCAGCCCCCGGGACTATAATTCACCCCTCCACTTT
TRBV19	-	-	TRBJ2-6	CASKEDRGANVLTF	TGTGCCAGTAAGGAGGATCGTGGGGCCAACGTCCTGACTTTC
TRBV27	TRBD1	few	TRBJ2-2	CASTKRGTGVLTGELFF	TGTGCCAGCACCAAAAGGGGGACAGGGGTTCTCACCGGGGAGCTGTTTTTT
TRBV28	TRBD1	-	TRBJ2-1	CASRGTGTGDGEQFF	TGTGCCAGCAGGGGAACCGGGACAGGGGACGGTGAGCAGTTCTTC
TRBV27	TRBD1	-	TRBJ2-7	CASRGQAIPYEQYF	TGTGCCAGCCGAGGACAGGCCATACCCTACGAGCAGTACTTC
TRBV6-4	TRBD1	-	TRBJ1-2	CASSAEGQEIYGYTF	TGTGCCAGCAGTGCCGAGGGACAGGAGATCTATGGCTACACCTTC
TRBV5-1	TRBD1	-	TRBJ2-5	CASSDRGTGSETQYF	TGCGCCAGCAGCGACCGCGGGACAGGGTCAGAGACCCAGTACTTC
TRBV5-1	-	once	TRBJ2-1	CASETGVGGEQFF	TGCGCCAGCGAAACAGGGGTGGGGGGTGAGCAGTTCTTC
TRBV10-3	-	-	TRBJ1-6	CAISIQGSNSPLHF	TGTGCCATCAGTATACAGGGATCTAATTCACCCCTCCACTTT
TRBV10-2	-	-	TRBJ2-7	CASLDPAGARWQYF	TGCGCCAGCCTAGACCCTGCCGGAGCTCGCTGGCAGTACTTC
TRBV5-1	TRBD1	once	TRBJ2-2	CASSLGRGRVDTGELFF	TGCGCCAGCAGCTTGGGCAGGGGGCGCGTAGACACCGGGGAGCTGTTTTTT
TRBV9	-	-	TRBJ2-6	CASSEGAGANVLTF	TGTGCCAGCAGCGAGGGGGCTGGGGCCAACGTCCTGACTTTC
TRBV3-1/TRBV3-2	TRBD2	-	TRBJ2-7	CASSAGTRNYEQYF	TGTGCCAGCTCCGCGGGGACTAGGAATTACGAGCAGTACTTC
TRBV2	TRBD1	once	TRBJ1-4	CASRAGTGYEKLFF	TGTGCCAGCAGGGCAGGGACAGGGTATGAAAAACTGTTTTTT
TRBV4-1	TRBD2	-	TRBJ2-7	CASSPQAGSSYEQYF	TGCGCCAGCAGCCCACAAGCGGGGAGCTCCTACGAGCAGTACTTC
TRBV27	-	-	TRBJ2-7	CASSPPVYEQYF	TGTGCCAGCAGTCCACCGGTTTACGAGCAGTACTTC
TRBV29-1	-	-	TRBJ1-3	CSAVTSSGNTIYF	TGCAGCGCTGTTACAAGCTCTGGAAACACCATATATTTT
TRBV19	-	-	TRBJ1-6	CASSDTRGGNSPLHF	TGTGCCAGTAGCGACACCAGGGGCGGGAATTCACCCCTCCACTTT
TRBV6-5	-	-	TRBJ1-2	CASTSTGRYGYTF	TGTGCCAGCACCTCAACAGGGAGATATGGCTACACCTTC
TRBV11-3	TRBD1	-	TRBJ2-2	CASSSRQGKAGELFF	TGTGCCAGCAGCTCCAGACAGGGAAAAGCCGGGGAGCTGTTTTTT
TRBV18	-	-	TRBJ1-3	CASSPELSPGNTIYF	TGTGCCAGCTCACCCGAGCTGTCTCCTGGAAACACCATATATTTT
TRBV12-5	TRBD2	-	TRBJ2-1	CASGLDLAGGYNEQFF	TGTGCTAGTGGTTTGGACCTAGCGGGGGGTTACAATGAGCAGTTCTTC
TRBV7-2	TRBD2	-	TRBJ2-1	CASSSRLAGGRYNEQFF	TGTGCCAGCAGCTCGAGACTAGCGGGGGGGCGGTACAATGAGCAGTTCTTC
TRBV15	-	many	TRBJ1-6	CATSSSVDSPLHF	TGTGCCACCAGCAGTTCAGTCGATTCACCCCTCCACTTT
TRBV12-3/TRBV12-4	TRBD1	-	TRBJ1-2	CASRETGNYGYTF	TGTGCCAGCAGGGAGACAGGGAACTATGGCTACACCTTC
TRBV3-1/TRBV3-2	-	-	TRBJ1-3	CASSQRTGSNTIYF	TGTGCCAGCAGCCAAAGAACAGGATCGAACACCATATATTTT
TRBV10-3	TRBD1	-	TRBJ1-2	CAIKWDRGVYGYTF	TGTGCCATCAAATGGGACAGGGGGGTCTATGGCTACACCTTC
TRBV11-3	-	-	TRBJ1-1	CASSFVYRDDEAFF	TGTGCCAGCAGCTTTGTCTACAGGGATGATGAAGCTTTCTTT
TRBV9	TRBD1	-	TRBJ1-6	CASSVATSAGGNSPLHF	TGTGCCAGCAGCGTAGCAACATCGGCAGGGGGAAATTCACCCCTCCACTTT
TRBV10-2	-	-	TRBJ1-6	CASSELQDESYNSPLHF	TGCGCCAGCAGTGAGTTACAGGATGAGTCCTATAATTCACCCCTCCACTTT